These 25 T cell receptor beta chains were all obtained from the same sample, sequenced in a study of CD8 T cells in Susac syndrome. Random hexamers were used to reverse transcribe an amount of roughly 0.5 to 1 ug RNA. MiXCR, run by TCRdb on the immunoSEQ multiplex PCR reads, gives a single entry per CDR3 protein. This table holds about 200,000 distinct CDR3 sequences, about 94% found once. Sequenced material: CD8+ T cells from PBMCs. Receptors originate from a human donor with multiple sclerosis.

The chain combines TRBV11-2 with TRBJ2-4, with D perhaps matching TRBD1 or TRBD2 (5 bases each). The germline CDR1 and CDR2 sequences are SGHAT and FQNNGV. The CDR3 is 12 amino acids. V gave up 5 bases and J gave up 7 bases, with 9 bases separating them. As DNA, the CDR3 is TGTGCCAGCAGCGGGGCGGGTAACATTCAGTACTTC. Translation: CASSGAGNIQYF.

The chain combines TRBV9 with TRBJ2-2; D is possibly TRBD1 or TRBD2 (5 bases each). Germline lookup yields CDR1 SGDLS and CDR2 YYNGEE. The CDR3 extends over 17 amino acids. Trimming cost V 1 base and J 2 bases, with 15 bases left between them. The CDR3 DNA sequence: TGTGCCAGCAGCGTACCCCGGGACCATCATAACACCGGGGAGCTGTTTTTT. Its translation is CASSVPRDHHNTGELFF.

The V call is TRBV12-3 or TRBV12-4, the J call TRBJ2-3; 8 bases fit TRBD2. The J segment lost 3 bases and the V segment lost 5 bases, leaving 13 bases of the junction unmatched. There are 17 residues in the CDR3. CDR3 coding DNA: TGTGCCAGCAGTGGCCAAGTCGGGGGGGCGTTTACAGATACGCAGTATTTT. It is translated as CASSGQVGGAFTDTQYF.

The chain recombines TRBV6-5 with TRBJ2-5; 8 nucleotides match TRBD2. This CDR3 spans 13 amino acids. Germline CDR1 MNHEY, CDR2 SVGAGI. J lost 4 bases, V lost 5 bases, and 3 bases had no gene match. The chain's CDR3 is CASSLTSAETQYF. The CDR3, as DNA: TGTGCCAGCAGTCTGACTAGCGCAGAGACCCAGTACTTC.

The rearrangement links TRBV15 to TRBJ2-5; D is uncertain. V lost 1 base, J lost 4 bases, and 10 bases lay in between. This CDR3 has 14 amino acids. Per the germline V gene, CDR1 is LNHNV and CDR2 is YYDKDF (reference sequence). The chain's CDR3 is CATSRVPGSETQYF. In DNA, the CDR3 is TGTGCCACCAGCAGAGTCCCCGGGTCAGAGACCCAGTACTTC.

This chain connects TRBV12-3 or TRBV12-4 to TRBJ1-6, with TRBD1 identical over 9 bases. The CDR3 sequence is 16 residues long. The V gene end was trimmed by 3 bases and the J gene end by 8 bases; junction bases not matched to a gene: 8. This CDR3 reads CASSFAVRDRDSPLHF. CDR3 nucleotides: TGTGCCAGCAGTTTTGCCGTCCGGGACAGGGATTCACCCCTCCACTTT.

The chain recombines TRBV7-9 with TRBJ2-7; D assignment may be TRBD1 or TRBD2 (6 bases each). Germline-derived CDR1 and CDR2 are SEHNR and FQNEAQ (reference sequence). The CDR3 is made up of 15 amino acids. The V end was cut by 1 base, the J end by 0 bases, with 10 bases between. The CDR3 region has the DNA TGTGCCAGCAGCTTAGTCGGAGGGGGCTCCTACGAGCAGTACTTC. This translates into CASSLVGGGSYEQYF. Full variable domain (rest looked up from reference TRBV7-9 and TRBJ2-7): DTGVSQNPRHKITKRGQNVTFRCDPISEHNRLYWYRQTLGQGPEFLTYFQNEAQLEKSRLLSDRFSAERPKGSFSTLEIQRTEQGDSAMYLCASSLVGGGSYEQYFGPGTRLTVT.

The chain employs TRBV24-1 and TRBJ2-3, with 7 bases lining up with TRBD1. With 5 bases clipped from V and 0 bases from J, the junction kept 4 bases outside the gene matches. The CDR3 is 15 residues long. The germline gives CDR1 KGHDR, CDR2 SFDVKD. CDR3 coding DNA: TGTGCCACCAGTGTAGGGACAGCGAGCACAGATACGCAGTATTTT. Protein product: CATSVGTASTDTQYF.

V is TRBV4-1 and J is TRBJ2-1; 10 bases map to TRBD2. V lost 4 bases and J lost 6; bases outside the gene matches: 6. Germline V gives CDR1 MGHRA, CDR2 YSYEKL. This CDR3 is built from 15 residues. The CDR3 loop is CASSPVLAGSNEQFF. The CDR3 DNA reads as TGCGCCAGCAGCCCAGTACTAGCGGGGAGCAATGAGCAGTTCTTC.

The V and J genes are TRBV6-5 and TRBJ1-2; the D is unclear. Between the trimmed V and J ends, which lost 6 bases and 0 bases, there was a span of 14 bases. Germline CDR1 MNHEY, CDR2 SVGAGI. This CDR3 comprises 15 residues. The DNA of the CDR3 is TGTGCCAGCAGCTCTCGCTTTACATCTAACTATGGCTACACCTTC. Amino acid sequence: CASSSRFTSNYGYTF.

This rearrangement joins TRBV4-2 to TRBJ2-1, with 7 bases aligning to TRBD2. V was pared by 0 bases and J by 0 bases, with 8 bases of the junction left unmatched. The CDR3 has 18 amino acids. The V gene's germline CDR1 is LGHNA and CDR2 YNFKEQ. This chain's CDR3 is CASSQEGTGGGSYNEQFF. CDR3 nucleotide sequence: TGTGCCAGCAGCCAAGAAGGTACGGGGGGAGGCTCCTACAATGAGCAGTTCTTC.

CDR3 residues: CASSLSMGQLLNEKLFF. The CDR3 DNA reads as TGTGCCAGCAGTTTATCGATGGGTCAGCTATTAAATGAAAAACTGTTTTTT. The V gene is TRBV27, the J gene TRBJ1-4; no clear D gene. This CDR3 spans 17 amino acids. V was shortened by 0 bases and J by 5 bases, with 16 bases between the two germline ends. Per germline, CDR1 MNHEY and CDR2 SMNVEV (reference sequence).

V and J are TRBV7-8 and TRBJ1-2; D might be TRBD1 (5 bases). The V end was cut by 5 bases, the J end by 12 bases, with 25 bases between. The CDR3 is 15 residues long. Germline assignment: CDR1 SGHVS and CDR2 FQNEAQ. The CDR3 here is CASSPHRLTLVVDTF. The CDR3 coding sequence is TGTGCCAGCAGCCCTCACAGGCTCACTCTCGTGGTGGACACCTTC.

The V gene is TRBV6-2 or TRBV6-3, the J gene TRBJ1-1; D perhaps matches TRBD1 (6 bases). Germline-derived CDR1 and CDR2 are MNHEY and SVGEGT. V was trimmed by 5 bases and J by 0 bases, leaving 13 bases between them. The CDR3 extends over 15 amino acids. Here the CDR3 DNA reads TGTGCCAGCAGTCCTCCCCAGGGGATGAACACTGAAGCTTTCTTT. It specifies CASSPPQGMNTEAFF.

In its sample, this clonotype was seen a few times. The genes are TRBV3-1 and TRBJ2-7; possibly TRBD2 for D (5 bases). CDR3 length equals 14 residues. V was trimmed by 1 base and J by 3 bases, leaving 10 bases between them. CDR1 and CDR2 from the germline V gene are LGHDT and YNNKEL (reference sequence). CDR3 region: CASSQVGSVYEQYF. The CDR3 DNA is TGTGCCAGCAGCCAAGTTGGGAGCGTCTACGAGCAGTACTTC.

This chain links TRBV6-5 with TRBJ2-7; no firm D call. Trimming stripped 2 bases from V and 1 base from J, with 9 bases between. Germline values: CDR1 MNHEY, CDR2 SVGAGI. This CDR3 contains 14 residues. CDR3 sequence: CASSYRMGSYEQYF. The DNA of the CDR3 is TGTGCCAGCAGTTACCGGATGGGTTCCTACGAGCAGTACTTC.

J is TRBJ1-2 and V is TRBV15; no reliable D call. Germline CDR1 LNHNV, CDR2 YYDKDF (reference sequence). The CDR3 extends over 12 amino acids. Trimming removed 4 bases at V and 8 bases at J, with 11 bases between. In DNA, the CDR3 is TGTGCCACCAGCACCCTTCGGAGGGGCTACACCTTC. Its translation is CATSTLRRGYTF. The full variable domain, rest sourced from reference TRBV15 and TRBJ1-2, is DAMVIQNPRYQVTQFGKPVTLSCSQTLNHNVMYWYQQKSSQAPKLLFHYYDKDFNNEADTPDNFQSRRPNTSFCFLDIRSPGLGDTAMYLCATSTLRRGYTFGSGTRLTVV.

The chain carries TRBV14 and TRBJ1-4; the D gene is possibly TRBD1 (5 bases). The CDR3 has 17 residues. Trimming removed 3 bases from V and 0 bases from J, with 14 bases in between. From germline, CDR1 is SGHDN and CDR2 FVKESK. This chain's CDR3 is CASSHRAGTATNEKLFF. In nucleotides, the CDR3 is TGTGCCAGCAGCCATCGAGCCGGGACTGCAACTAATGAAAAACTGTTTTTT.

The rearrangement joins TRBV7-9 to TRBJ1-2; a possible D gene is TRBD1 (5 bases). Looked up from germline, CDR1 is SEHNR and CDR2 is FQNEAQ (reference sequence). This CDR3 spans 12 amino acids. V was clipped by 5 bases and J by 14 bases, with 18 bases between them. The CDR3 spells CASSALGPGLTF. The CDR3 DNA is TGTGCCAGCAGCGCCCTGGGACCAGGCTTGACCTTC. Full variable domain (remainder filled in from reference TRBV7-9 and TRBJ1-2): DTGVSQNPRHKITKRGQNVTFRCDPISEHNRLYWYRQTLGQGPEFLTYFQNEAQLEKSRLLSDRFSAERPKGSFSTLEIQRTEQGDSAMYLCASSALGPGLTFGSGTRLTVV.

V gene TRBV28 combines with J gene TRBJ2-5; 12 nucleotides line up with TRBD2. J was trimmed by 5 bases and V by 7 bases; bases with no gene match: 8. Germline-derived CDR1 and CDR2 are MDHEN and SYDVKM. This CDR3 has 15 residues. In DNA form, the CDR3 reads TGTGCCAGCAATCTAGCGGGAGGGCAGCACGAGACCCAGTACTTC. Translating it yields CASNLAGGQHETQYF.

The chain has TRBV5-6 and TRBJ2-3; D might be TRBD2 (6 bases). CDR1 is SGHDT and CDR2 is YYEEEE in the germline V gene. The CDR3 totals 15 residues. The germline V and J ends were trimmed by 0 bases and 6 bases, with 14 bases remaining between them. As DNA, the CDR3 is TGTGCCAGCAGCTTGGGGGGCGGTAGCGGCGATACGCAGTATTTT. Residues: CASSLGGGSGDTQYF.

V usage is TRBV2 and J usage is TRBJ2-6, with a possible D match to TRBD1 (5 bases). The V end was cut by 7 bases, the J end by 4 bases, with 8 bases between. The CDR3 extends over 13 amino acids. Germline values: CDR1 SNHLY, CDR2 FYNNEI. CDR3 sequence (DNA): TGTGCCAGCAAAAGACAGGGGGCCAACGTCCTGACTTTC. Protein product: CASKRQGANVLTF.

The chain employs TRBV7-6 and TRBJ2-7; 10 bases agree with TRBD2. Trimming took 5 bases from V and 3 from J; bases not matched to a gene: 7. This CDR3 comprises 15 residues. CDR1 and CDR2 from the germline V gene are SGHVS and FNYEAQ. The CDR3 reads CASSPEASGSYEQYF. The CDR3 DNA follows: TGTGCCAGCAGCCCCGAGGCTAGCGGGAGCTACGAGCAGTACTTC.

The CDR3 DNA sequence: TGTGCCATCAGTGAGAGCGGGGGGCCCACCGGGGAGCTGTTTTTT. Its translation is CAISESGGPTGELFF. This chain uses TRBV10-3 with TRBJ2-2, with TRBD2 matching over 9 bases. The V segment lost 2 bases and the J segment 4 bases; nucleotides outside the gene matches: 2. The CDR3 is 15 amino acids. In germline, CDR1 is ENHRY, CDR2 SYGVKD.

The chain carries TRBV12-3 or TRBV12-4 and TRBJ2-7; 7 bases align to TRBD2. Trimming took 3 bases from V and 4 from J; bases not matched to a gene: 9. This CDR3 contains 15 residues. The CDR3 spells CASSFRDTGGYEQYF. CDR3 in DNA: TGTGCCAGCAGTTTCCGTGACACCGGGGGGTACGAGCAGTACTTC.